Below are 23 T cell receptor beta chains sequenced from a single sample in a study of identical twins. TCRdb called the 5' RACE reads again in MiXCR, with one record for every CDR3 protein. Seen here are 600,000 to 700,000 distinct CDR3 sequences, 20% to 25% observed once, and the top ten hold more than 4%. The sample was also reused in another study, on T cells expressing NK-cell markers.

Material for sequencing was PBMCs. These receptor sequences come from a young woman in good health.

This clonotype was observed at least ten times. This sequence joins TRBV11-2 and TRBJ2-1; D is possibly TRBD2 (6 bases). The CDR3 is made up of 12 amino acids. Germline V gives CDR1 SGHAT, CDR2 FQNNGV. Between the trimmed V and J ends, which lost 5 bases and 13 bases, there was a span of 15 bases. The CDR3 region has the DNA TGTGCCAGCAGCCCTACGGGAGAGACCCAGTTCTTC. Amino acids: CASSPTGETQFF.

This clonotype came up a few times. The chain joins TRBV4-3 to TRBJ2-3; 7 bases are a match to TRBD2. CDR1 and CDR2 from the germline V gene are LGHNA and YSLEER. The CDR3 length is 17 residues. The V and J ends lost 4 bases and 5 bases, in that order; junction bases with no gene match: 15. The DNA for the CDR3 is TGCGCCAGCAGCCTAAATCCTTCGGGGGGAGGGCAAGATACGCAGTATTTT. Translating gives CASSLNPSGGGQDTQYF.

The chain combines TRBV7-6 with TRBJ2-1; tentative D call: TRBD2 (6 bases). Germline CDR1 is SGHVS and CDR2 is FNYEAQ. The CDR3 runs 13 residues. With 7 bases removed from V and 2 bases from J, the gap between germline ends came to 9 bases. CDR3 in amino acids: CASTGGAYNEQFF. Written as DNA, the CDR3 is TGTGCCAGCACCGGGGGAGCCTACAATGAGCAGTTCTTC.

The chain recombines TRBV10-2 with TRBJ2-1; 9 nucleotides align to TRBD2. Germline V gene lookup returns CDR1 WSHSY and CDR2 SAAADI. There are 14 residues in the CDR3. V shed 8 bases and J 3 bases; nucleotides not matched to a gene: 5. The CDR3 coding sequence is TGCGCCAGCGACAGCGGGGGGTTCTACAATGAGCAGTTCTTC. This sequence encodes CASDSGGFYNEQFF.

The rearrangement joins TRBV7-2 to TRBJ2-1; 8 bases agree with TRBD2. The CDR3 extends over 17 amino acids. Germline V lookup: CDR1 SGHTA, CDR2 FQGNSA. J lost 2 bases, V lost 2 bases, and 8 bases had no gene match. CDR3 in DNA: TGTGCCAGCAGCTTATTCCCGCGGGGGGCGGCCTACAATGAGCAGTTCTTC. This gives the protein CASSLFPRGAAYNEQFF.

V and J are TRBV7-9 and TRBJ2-7; D possibly corresponds to TRBD2 (6 bases). V was shortened by 3 bases and J by 4 bases, with 13 bases between the two germline ends. The CDR3 contains 14 residues. In germline, CDR1 is SEHNR, CDR2 FQNEAQ (reference sequence). CDR3 protein: CASSFGAGMYEQYF. Written as DNA, the CDR3 is TGTGCCAGCAGCTTCGGGGCGGGGATGTACGAGCAGTACTTC.

The chain is built from TRBV20-1 and TRBJ2-2; D unresolved. V gave up 4 bases and J gave up 1 base, with 7 bases separating them. This CDR3 is 13 amino acids long. Looked up from germline, CDR1 is DFQATT and CDR2 is SNEGSKA (reference sequence). The CDR3 DNA is TGCAGTGCTACAGACCAGAACACCGGGGAGCTGTTTTTT. Amino acids: CSATDQNTGELFF.

V and J are TRBV20-1 and TRBJ2-7; perhaps TRBD2 as D (6 bases). V gave up 6 bases and J gave up 3 bases, with 15 bases separating them. CDR1 is DFQATT and CDR2 is SNEGSKA in the germline V gene (reference sequence). This CDR3 spans 13 amino acids. CDR3 coding DNA: TGCAGTGCGCGGTCGGGGGTAAACTACGAGCAGTACTTC. This gives the protein CSARSGVNYEQYF.

This sequence joins TRBV7-9 and TRBJ1-1; TRBD1 aligns across 7 bases. J gave up 2 bases and V 6 bases, and 6 bases lay outside the gene matches. In germline, CDR1 is SEHNR, CDR2 FQNEAQ (reference sequence). CDR3 length: 14 residues. This CDR3 reads CASRATGVNTEAFF. CDR3 DNA: TGTGCCAGCAGAGCTACAGGGGTCAACACTGAAGCTTTCTTT.

The J gene is TRBJ2-2, the V gene TRBV10-3, with unresolved D. Trimming took 8 bases from V and 0 from J, leaving 10 bases between them. The CDR3 sequence is 14 residues long. Germline V gene sequence: CDR1 ENHRY, CDR2 SYGVKD. The CDR3: CAIRLRTNTGELFF. The DNA of the CDR3 is TGTGCCATCCGGTTGCGGACGAACACCGGGGAGCTGTTTTTT.

This clonotype was seen a few times. The rearrangement links TRBV12-3 or TRBV12-4 to TRBJ2-3, with D uncertain. Trimming stripped 5 bases from V and 1 base from J, with 13 bases between. This CDR3 comprises 15 residues. The CDR3 nucleotides read TGTGCCAGCAGTCCCCGGGTAGGAGGCACAGATACGCAGTATTTT. Translated, it gives CASSPRVGGTDTQYF.

This clonotype has a handful of counts. This rearrangement joins TRBV12-3 or TRBV12-4 to TRBJ2-3, with D perhaps being TRBD1 or TRBD2 (6 bases each). V was trimmed by 4 bases and J by 6 bases, leaving 11 bases between them. This CDR3 spans 13 amino acids. CDR3 DNA sequence: TGTGCCAGCAGTTCCGGGGGCTTGGATACGCAGTATTTT. It specifies CASSSGGLDTQYF.

To note about this clonotype: Being one base from a much bigger clone, this may be a read error. This chain links TRBV7-6 with TRBJ2-3; D remains unclear. The CDR3 has 14 amino acids. Trimming stripped 1 base from V and 2 bases from J, with 7 bases between. CDR1 SGHVS and CDR2 FNYEAQ come from the germline V gene. CDR3 in DNA: TGTGCCAGCAGCTTAGAGGGTGACACAGATACGCAGTATTTT. It codes for CASSLEGDTDTQYF. Filled out from reference TRBV7-6 and TRBJ2-3, the complete variable domain reads GAGVSQSPRYKVTKRGQDVALRCDPISGHVSLYWYRQALGQGPEFLTYFNYEAQQDKSGLPNDRFSAERPEGSISTLTIQRTEQRDSAMYRCASSLEGDTDTQYFGPGTRLTVL.

At least ten counts were recorded for this clonotype. The V call is TRBV6-1, the J call TRBJ1-1; D is perhaps TRBD1 (6 bases). The CDR3 is made up of 13 amino acids. The V and J ends lost 6 bases and 5 bases respectively, with 13 bases between them. Germline CDR1 MNHNS, CDR2 SASEGT. CDR3 protein: CASRMTGVTEAFF. The CDR3 nucleotides are TGTGCCAGCAGGATGACAGGAGTGACTGAAGCTTTCTTT.

This clonotype was counted many times. The CDR3 here is CSARGRTSGNNEQFF. The CDR3 DNA sequence: TGCAGTGCTAGAGGCCGGACTAGCGGAAACAATGAGCAGTTCTTC. This chain uses TRBV20-1 with TRBJ2-1; 10 bases are shared with TRBD2. Trimming at V came to 1 base and at J to 5 bases, leaving 5 bases not matched to a gene. Germline V lookup: CDR1 DFQATT, CDR2 SNEGSKA (reference sequence). The CDR3 loop spans 15 amino acids.

The chain uses TRBV14 and TRBJ2-2, with D possibly matching TRBD1 (5 bases). Germline V CDR1 and CDR2: SGHDN, FVKESK. Between the trimmed V and J ends, which lost 4 bases and 1 base, there was a span of 10 bases. The CDR3 totals 15 residues. The DNA of the CDR3 is TGTGCCAGCAGCCGACAGTTTGGGAACACCGGGGAGCTGTTTTTT. Translation gives CASSRQFGNTGELFF.

This chain links TRBV18 with TRBJ2-6; D not certain. CDR1 and CDR2 (germline): KGHSH, LQKENI. The CDR3 contains 13 residues. V was pared by 6 bases and J by 6 bases, with 9 bases between. CDR3 loop: CASSPDAANVLTF. CDR3 bases: TGTGCCAGCTCCCCCGACGCGGCCAACGTCCTGACTTTC. The complete variable domain, with remaining parts taken from reference TRBV18 and TRBJ2-6, reads NAGVMQNPRHLVRRRGQEARLRCSPMKGHSHVYWYRQLPEEGLKFMVYLQKENIIDESGMPKERFSAEFPKEGPSILRIQQVVRGDSAAYFCASSPDAANVLTFGAGSRLTVL.

This clonotype was counted at least ten times. The chain is built from TRBV6-5 and TRBJ2-2; D possibly corresponds to TRBD2 (6 bases). Germline-derived CDR1 and CDR2 are MNHEY and SVGAGI. V dropped 0 bases and J dropped 4 bases, with 12 bases sitting between them. This CDR3 contains 16 residues. CDR3 region: CASSYSITSSTGELFF. DNA of the CDR3: TGTGCCAGCAGTTACTCGATTACTAGCAGCACCGGGGAGCTGTTTTTT.

This clonotype was recorded a few times. J is TRBJ2-1 and V is TRBV7-9, with D hard to call. The V end lost 6 bases, the J end lost 8 bases, and 23 bases lay between the germline ends. Germline-derived CDR1 and CDR2 are SEHNR and FQNEAQ (reference sequence). This CDR3 has 16 residues. The CDR3 reads CASSPKSVLTSYEQFF. The CDR3, as DNA: TGTGCCAGCAGTCCGAAATCGGTACTCACCAGCTATGAGCAGTTCTTC.

This clonotype was recorded a few times. The rearrangement uses TRBV7-9 and TRBJ2-1; 7 positions agree with TRBD2. Losses at the gene ends were 4 bases for V and 10 bases for J; bases not matched to a gene: 4. The CDR3 loop spans 12 amino acids. Germline V gene data show CDR1 as SEHNR and CDR2 as FQNEAQ (reference sequence). CDR3 region: CASSWSGEEQFF. The DNA of the CDR3 is TGTGCCAGCAGCTGGAGCGGGGAAGAGCAGTTCTTC.

The genes are TRBV9 and TRBJ2-5; D uncertain. Germline V gene data show CDR1 as SGDLS and CDR2 as YYNGEE. Trimming removed 0 bases from V and 4 bases from J, with 13 bases in between. This CDR3 has 15 residues. The chain's CDR3 is CASSVVPGSRETQYF. DNA for the CDR3: TGTGCCAGCAGCGTAGTACCGGGTTCGAGAGAGACCCAGTACTTC.

The J gene is TRBJ2-1, the V gene TRBV29-1; the match to TRBD2 covers 13 bases. The CDR3 has 16 residues. CDR1 SQVTM and CDR2 ANQGSEA come from the germline V gene. Germline trimming cut 2 bases from V and 9 bases from J; bases unmatched to any gene: 10. The CDR3 is CSVERTSGRANSEQFF. The CDR3 bases are TGCAGCGTTGAACGAACTAGCGGGAGGGCCAATAGTGAGCAGTTCTTC.

About this clonotype itself: A much larger clone is a single base away; this may be a read error. This chain connects TRBV29-1 to TRBJ2-1, with 9 bases lining up with TRBD2. Germline assignment: CDR1 SQVTM and CDR2 ANQGSEA. The junction had 7 bases not matched to a gene; V was cut back by 7 bases and J by 0 bases. The CDR3 covers 15 residues. CDR3 coding DNA: TGCAGCGCAGCTAGCGGGGTTCTCTCCTACAATGAGCAGTTCTTC. This codes for CSAASGVLSYNEQFF.